The rows below give T cell receptor beta chains drawn from one sample of a study of blood T cell repertoires in COVID-19. This table comes from immunoSEQ multiplex PCR, and its TCRdb copy is limited to in-frame clones, with some not included. Of around 100,000 clones in the sample, around four fifths were seen once. The sample consisted of peripheral blood. The receptor set was obtained from a man in his sixties or seventies with active or convalescent COVID-19. Both conserved end residues are trimmed from each CDR3. Fields, in order: J gene, V gene, CDR3 protein.

j_call: TRBJ2-1; v_call: TRBV10-3; cdr3_aa: AIRRTGADEQF
j_call: TRBJ2-5; v_call: TRBV5-1; cdr3_aa: ASSIGRGQETQY
j_call: TRBJ2-6; v_call: TRBV7-2; cdr3_aa: ASSFGGAGANVLT
j_call: TRBJ1-6; v_call: TRBV18; cdr3_aa: ASSPPTGDNSPLH
j_call: TRBJ2-3; v_call: TRBV4-2; cdr3_aa: ASSPSLAGGGTDTQY
j_call: TRBJ1-1; v_call: TRBV24-1; cdr3_aa: ATSGQGDTEAF
j_call: TRBJ2-1; v_call: TRBV3-1/TRBV3-2; cdr3_aa: ASSQDGIAGKGQF
j_call: TRBJ1-2; v_call: TRBV5-4; cdr3_aa: ASSLVGTGHGGYT
j_call: TRBJ1-4; v_call: TRBV4-3; cdr3_aa: ASSQDLGGGGEKLF
j_call: TRBJ1-2; v_call: TRBV4-3; cdr3_aa: ASSHGTDGGYT
j_call: TRBJ2-3; v_call: TRBV20-1; cdr3_aa: SASSGRAWADTQY
j_call: TRBJ1-2; v_call: TRBV24-1; cdr3_aa: ATKRPNYGYT
j_call: TRBJ1-2; v_call: TRBV4-1; cdr3_aa: ASSQDWGQASVYGYT
j_call: TRBJ1-5; v_call: TRBV27; cdr3_aa: ASSHPQGAHQPQH
j_call: TRBJ2-7; v_call: TRBV4-1; cdr3_aa: ASSPPWGNEQY
j_call: TRBJ2-2; v_call: TRBV6-5; cdr3_aa: ASSRTVTGELF
j_call: TRBJ2-2; v_call: TRBV5-1; cdr3_aa: ASSLELAGVRRHTGELF
j_call: TRBJ1-2; v_call: TRBV6-6; cdr3_aa: ASSRTNYGYT
j_call: TRBJ1-2; v_call: TRBV5-4; cdr3_aa: ASSWGGRVEGNYGYT
j_call: TRBJ2-1; v_call: TRBV4-2; cdr3_aa: ASSQGDGGSSSYNEQF
j_call: TRBJ2-6; v_call: TRBV3-1/TRBV3-2; cdr3_aa: ASSQGGGYGANVLT
j_call: TRBJ2-1; v_call: TRBV12-3/TRBV12-4; cdr3_aa: AIGRGGSSEQF
j_call: TRBJ2-2; v_call: TRBV5-1; cdr3_aa: ASSMGQGLTGELF
j_call: TRBJ2-7; v_call: TRBV5-6; cdr3_aa: ASSRGDSYEQY
j_call: TRBJ1-1; v_call: TRBV27; cdr3_aa: ASKGSRWNTEAF
j_call: TRBJ2-1; v_call: TRBV30; cdr3_aa: AWSATGGEQF
j_call: TRBJ1-3; v_call: TRBV19; cdr3_aa: ASSHRGSGNTIY
j_call: TRBJ2-3; v_call: TRBV24-1; cdr3_aa: ATSGGQSDSTDTQY
j_call: TRBJ1-3; v_call: TRBV3-1/TRBV3-2; cdr3_aa: ASSLGVLSGNTIY
j_call: TRBJ2-7; v_call: TRBV7-2; cdr3_aa: ASSLFSNSGYEQY
j_call: TRBJ1-2; v_call: TRBV4-1; cdr3_aa: ASSQVHRAGVGYT
j_call: TRBJ1-1; v_call: TRBV11-2; cdr3_aa: ASNRDRSNTEAF
j_call: TRBJ2-3; v_call: TRBV11-2; cdr3_aa: ASSHGQGADTQY
j_call: TRBJ1-3; v_call: TRBV7-9; cdr3_aa: ASSFGRGENTIY
j_call: TRBJ2-7; v_call: TRBV5-1; cdr3_aa: ASREGYEQY
j_call: TRBJ1-1; v_call: TRBV28; cdr3_aa: ASSPPVTEAF
j_call: TRBJ1-5; v_call: TRBV5-6; cdr3_aa: ASSPAGGLGQPQH
j_call: TRBJ1-2; v_call: TRBV5-1; cdr3_aa: ASSQQGGDGYT
j_call: TRBJ2-7; v_call: TRBV10-1; cdr3_aa: ASRDLRAGEQY
j_call: TRBJ2-7; v_call: TRBV10-3; cdr3_aa: AISHPGLAASYEQY
j_call: TRBJ2-3; v_call: TRBV30; cdr3_aa: AWSSTGGTQY
j_call: TRBJ1-4; v_call: TRBV7-8; cdr3_aa: ASSRSSGTGIEKLF
j_call: TRBJ1-2; v_call: TRBV30; cdr3_aa: AWRRAYGYT
j_call: TRBJ1-6; v_call: TRBV5-4; cdr3_aa: ASSRDRGNSPLH
j_call: TRBJ1-2; v_call: TRBV7-6; cdr3_aa: ASSLDGRTGMEGYT
j_call: TRBJ1-5; v_call: TRBV4-3; cdr3_aa: ASSQDTGWQQPQH
j_call: TRBJ2-7; v_call: TRBV27; cdr3_aa: ASSLSRWRRVWEQY